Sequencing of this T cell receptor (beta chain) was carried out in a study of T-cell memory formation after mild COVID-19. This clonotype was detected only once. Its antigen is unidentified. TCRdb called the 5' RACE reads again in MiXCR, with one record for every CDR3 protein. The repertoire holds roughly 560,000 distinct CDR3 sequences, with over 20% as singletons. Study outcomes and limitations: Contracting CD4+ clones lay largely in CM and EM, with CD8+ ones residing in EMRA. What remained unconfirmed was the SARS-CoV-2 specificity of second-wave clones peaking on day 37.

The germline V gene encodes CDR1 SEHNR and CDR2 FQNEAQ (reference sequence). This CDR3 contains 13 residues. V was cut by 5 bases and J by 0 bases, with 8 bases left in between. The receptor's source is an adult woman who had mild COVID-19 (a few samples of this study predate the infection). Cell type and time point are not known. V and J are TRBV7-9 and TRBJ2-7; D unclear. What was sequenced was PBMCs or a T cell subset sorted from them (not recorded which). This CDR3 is CASSLPASYEQYF. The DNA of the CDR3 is TGTGCCAGCAGCCTTCCAGCCTCCTACGAGCAGTACTTC.